Listed here is a single T cell receptor beta chain. These data originate in a study of T cell changes during pregnancy in multiple sclerosis. Trimming cost V 6 bases and J 8 bases, with 13 bases left between them. The germline CDR1 and CDR2 sequences are SQVTM and ANQGSEA. CDR3 length: 11 amino acids. Libraries were prepared by immunoSEQ multiplex PCR; TCRdb keeps only in-frame clonotypes and omits some of them. The sample holds under 65,000 clones, around 94% seen once. The sequence came from a female donor with multiple sclerosis, enrolled in a pregnancy study. Sequencing used CD8+ T cells from peripheral blood mononuclear cells, obtained after pregnancy. The chain joins TRBV29-1 to TRBJ1-1; D possibly corresponds to TRBD1 (5 bases). The CDR3 region has the DNA TGCAGCGTGCCTCAGGGAACAGAAGCTTTCTTT. It translates to CSVPQGTEAFF.